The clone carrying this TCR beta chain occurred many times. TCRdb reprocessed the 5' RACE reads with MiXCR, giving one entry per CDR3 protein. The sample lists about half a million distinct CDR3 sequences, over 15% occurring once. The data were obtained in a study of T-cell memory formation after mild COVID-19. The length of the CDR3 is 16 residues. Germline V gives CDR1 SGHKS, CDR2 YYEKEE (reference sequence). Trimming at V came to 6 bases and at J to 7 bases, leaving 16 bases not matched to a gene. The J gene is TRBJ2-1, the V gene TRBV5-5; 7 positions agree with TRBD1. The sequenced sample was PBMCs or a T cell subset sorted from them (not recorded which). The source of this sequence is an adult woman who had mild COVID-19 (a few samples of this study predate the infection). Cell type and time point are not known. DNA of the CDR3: TGTGCCAGCACCCTCCGAGCAGGGGGTCTCCAAAATGAGCAGTTCTTC. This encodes CASTLRAGGLQNEQFF.